This entry lists 31 T cell receptor beta chains sequenced from one sample in a study of cytomegalovirus exposure and HLA in healthy donors. PCR amplification relied on 60 Vbeta primers (plus 13 Jbeta primers). Sequencing was performed with immunoSEQ multiplex PCR; in TCRdb, only in-frame clones are kept and a portion is missing. The sample lists 120,000 or so clones, around three quarters occurring once. The sequencing sample was made of PBMCs. The receptors stem from a female donor in good health and CMV-seronegative.

This clone was picked up a small number of times. The chain combines TRBV28 with TRBJ2-2; maybe TRBD2 (5 bases). Germline CDR1 reads MDHEN; CDR2 reads SYDVKM. The CDR3 spans 16 residues. Between the trimmed V and J ends, which lost 5 bases and 1 base, there was a span of 14 bases. The CDR3 DNA follows: TGTGCCAGCAGTCGGCCGGGAATAAGGAACACCGGGGAGCTGTTTTTT. It codes for CASSRPGIRNTGELFF. Full variable domain (remainder filled in from reference TRBV28 and TRBJ2-2): DVKVTQSSRYLVKRTGEKVFLECVQDMDHENMFWYRQDPGLGLRLIYFSYDVKMKEKGDIPEGYSVSREKKERFSLILESASTNQTSMYLCASSRPGIRNTGELFFGEGSRLTVL.

V usage is TRBV6-5 and J usage is TRBJ1-1, with 7 bases lining up with TRBD1. Germline CDR1 and CDR2: MNHEY and SVGAGI. Trimming removed 0 bases from V and 2 bases from J; junction bases left unmatched: 6. The CDR3 is 16 residues long. The CDR3 sequence is CASSYSPGQTNTEAFF. CDR3 DNA sequence: TGTGCCAGCAGTTACTCCCCGGGACAGACAAACACTGAAGCTTTCTTT.

This clone was observed a few times. The chain combines TRBV7-8 with TRBJ2-3, with D uncertain. In germline, CDR1 is SGHVS, CDR2 FQNEAQ. The CDR3 sequence is 14 residues long. V lost 1 base and J 2 bases, leaving 7 bases between the germline ends. The chain's CDR3 is CASSLDELTDTQYF. For the CDR3, the DNA is TGTGCCAGCAGCTTAGACGAGCTCACAGATACGCAGTATTTT. The full variable domain, completed using reference TRBV7-8 and TRBJ2-3, is GAGVSQSPRYKVAKRGQDVALRCDPISGHVSLFWYQQALGQGPEFLTYFQNEAQLDKSGLPSDRFFAERPEGSVSTLKIQRTQQEDSAVYLCASSLDELTDTQYFGPGTRLTVL.

V and J are TRBV28 and TRBJ2-6; D uncertain. Trimming took off 6 bases at V and 2 bases at J, with 5 bases between the two ends. In germline, CDR1 is MDHEN, CDR2 SYDVKM. CDR3 length: 13 residues. CDR3 DNA: TGTGCCAGCAGACTTCCTGGGGCCAACGTCCTGACTTTC. Translation: CASRLPGANVLTF.

This clone was seen just once. The V and J genes are TRBV15 and TRBJ2-1, with 8 bases identical to TRBD2. The length of the CDR3 is 16 residues. Germline CDR1 is LNHNV and CDR2 is YYDKDF (reference sequence). V trimming: 3 bases; J trimming: 0 bases; junction bases outside the gene matches: 4. The CDR3 DNA reads as TGTGCCACCAGCAGTATCGGGGGGGCCTCCTACAATGAGCAGTTCTTC. This gives the protein CATSSIGGASYNEQFF.

The chain combines TRBV9 with TRBJ2-3; D remains ambiguous. Germline V gene lookup returns CDR1 SGDLS and CDR2 YYNGEE. This CDR3 contains 15 residues. Trimming took off 0 bases at V and 5 bases at J, with 13 bases between the two ends. CDR3 bases: TGTGCCAGCAGCGTAGAGGCTAGGAATCAAGATACGCAGTATTTT. This codes for CASSVEARNQDTQYF.

This clone was picked up one time. The gene calls are TRBV5-1 and TRBJ2-6; 7 bases map to TRBD1. Looked up from germline, CDR1 is SGHRS and CDR2 is YFSETQ. The CDR3 covers 18 residues. V shed 3 bases, J shed 0 bases, and the junction held 9 bases outside the gene matches. The CDR3 DNA follows: TGCGCCAGCAGCTCCGCAGGGACAGCAAGCTCTGGGGCCAACGTCCTGACTTTC. Translating it yields CASSSAGTASSGANVLTF.

The V gene is TRBV19, the J gene TRBJ1-2; 8 nucleotides match TRBD1. Per the germline V gene, CDR1 is LNHDA and CDR2 is SQIVND (reference sequence). The V segment lost 0 bases and the J segment 7 bases; nucleotides outside the gene matches: 4. There are 14 residues in the CDR3. The CDR3, as DNA: TGTGCCAGTAGTATAGAGACAGGGGCGGCTGGCTACACCTTC. It yields the protein CASSIETGAAGYTF. The whole variable domain, remainder taken from reference TRBV19 and TRBJ1-2, is DGGITQSPKYLFRKEGQNVTLSCEQNLNHDAMYWYRQDPGQGLRLIYYSQIVNDFQKGDIAEGYSVSREKKESFPLTVTSAQKNPTAFYLCASSIETGAAGYTFGSGTRLTVV.

This chain joins TRBV7-2 and TRBJ1-2; 8 bases align to TRBD1. The junction had 14 bases not matched to a gene; V was cut back by 7 bases and J by 7 bases. This CDR3 region has 15 residues. CDR1 SGHTA and CDR2 FQGNSA come from the germline V gene. The CDR3 here is CASTLDAQGAGGYTF. The CDR3, as DNA: TGTGCCAGCACCTTGGACGCGCAGGGGGCGGGTGGCTACACCTTC.

The V call is TRBV27, the J call TRBJ2-7; D may be TRBD2 (6 bases). Germline V lookup: CDR1 MNHEY, CDR2 SMNVEV (reference sequence). Trimming took off 1 base at V and 5 bases at J, with 12 bases between the two ends. The CDR3 contains 14 residues. This chain's CDR3 is CASSLLGGPNEQYF. The DNA for the CDR3 is TGTGCCAGCAGTTTATTGGGGGGACCAAACGAGCAGTACTTC.

The J gene is TRBJ2-1, the V gene TRBV11-2; maybe TRBD1 (5 bases). The CDR3 sequence is 13 residues long. Trimming removed 5 bases from V and 6 bases from J, with 11 bases in between. In germline, CDR1 is SGHAT, CDR2 FQNNGV. DNA of the CDR3: TGTGCCAGCAGCCTATCCAGGGTCAATGAGCAGTTCTTC. This encodes CASSLSRVNEQFF. The complete variable domain, with remaining parts taken from reference TRBV11-2 and TRBJ2-1, reads EAGVAQSPRYKIIEKRQSVAFWCNPISGHATLYWYQQILGQGPKLLIQFQNNGVVDDSQLPKDRFSAERLKGVDSTLKIQPAKLEDSAVYLCASSLSRVNEQFFGPGTRLTVL.

V is TRBV20-1 and J is TRBJ2-7; 8 bases map to TRBD1. The CDR3 is 11 residues long. The V gene end was trimmed by 6 bases and the J gene end by 3 bases; junction bases not matched to a gene: 1. CDR1 is DFQATT and CDR2 is SNEGSKA in the germline V gene (reference sequence). The CDR3 protein is CSADRGYEQYF. The CDR3 DNA reads TGCAGTGCAGACAGGGGCTACGAGCAGTACTTC.

There are a few counts of this clone. This sequence joins TRBV15 and TRBJ1-1, with 7 bases matching TRBD1. Germline V gene lookup returns CDR1 LNHNV and CDR2 YYDKDF (reference sequence). This CDR3 region has 17 residues. V lost 2 bases to trimming and J lost 2 bases; unmatched junction nucleotides: 11. CDR3 in DNA: TGTGCCACCAGCAGAAGACGTACCGGGACAGTAAACACTGAAGCTTTCTTT. Its translation is CATSRRRTGTVNTEAFF.

This clone was recorded only once. V and J are TRBV2 and TRBJ1-5; D call uncertain. V lost 2 bases and J 7 bases, leaving 9 bases between the germline ends. Looked up from germline, CDR1 is SNHLY and CDR2 is FYNNEI. CDR3 length: 13 residues. DNA of the CDR3: TGTGCCAGCAGTGAATCGGGAGACCAGCCCCAGCATTTT. It encodes CASSESGDQPQHF.

The chain combines TRBV5-1 with TRBJ2-7, with D perhaps TRBD1 (7 bases). The germline V gene encodes CDR1 SGHRS and CDR2 YFSETQ. The CDR3 sequence is 17 residues long. Trimming removed 3 bases at V and 6 bases at J, with 25 bases between. Written as DNA, the CDR3 is TGCGCCAGCAGCTGGGGACTCGACAGGGTCGGGAGAGGCGAGCAGTACTTC. Translating gives CASSWGLDRVGRGEQYF.

The genes are TRBV7-9 and TRBJ2-7; possibly TRBD1 for D (5 bases). V was shortened by 5 bases and J by 4 bases, with 9 bases between the two germline ends. Per the germline V gene, CDR1 is SEHNR and CDR2 is FQNEAQ (reference sequence). The CDR3 length is 12 residues. The CDR3 DNA sequence: TGTGCCAGCAGCCAGGGCTCGTACGAGCAGTACTTC. As protein: CASSQGSYEQYF.

The genes are TRBV5-6 and TRBJ2-2, with 9 bases identical to TRBD2. J lost 5 bases, V lost 3 bases, and 8 bases had no gene match. This CDR3 contains 16 residues. CDR1 is SGHDT and CDR2 is YYEEEE in the germline V gene. DNA of the CDR3: TGTGCCAGCAGCTCGGCGGGAGGGATTGCGACCGGGGAGCTGTTTTTT. Its translation: CASSSAGGIATGELFF.

In this sample, this clone turned up once. This rearrangement joins TRBV4-1 to TRBJ2-1, with D maybe TRBD2 (7 bases). The CDR3 is 17 residues long. V dropped 5 bases and J dropped 3 bases, with 20 bases sitting between them. CDR1 and CDR2 (germline): MGHRA, YSYEKL. The CDR3 protein is CASSDGGLADLYNEQFF. The CDR3 bases are TGCGCCAGCAGCGATGGGGGCCTAGCGGATCTCTACAATGAGCAGTTCTTC.

The CDR3 protein is CAWRRHMNTEAFF. The CDR3 DNA follows: TGTGCCTGGAGGAGACACATGAACACTGAAGCTTTCTTT. This chain links TRBV30 with TRBJ1-1, with D uncertain. CDR3 length: 13 residues. The V end lost 3 bases, the J end lost 0 bases, and 8 bases lay between the germline ends. Germline V gene sequence: CDR1 GTSNPN, CDR2 SVGIG (reference sequence).

The chain is built from TRBV18 and TRBJ2-1, with 9 bases matching TRBD1. The CDR3 has 17 amino acids. In germline, CDR1 is KGHSH, CDR2 LQKENI. Losses at the gene ends were 2 bases for V and 6 bases for J; bases not matched to a gene: 11. In DNA form, the CDR3 reads TGTGCCAGCTCACCAGTAAATGACGGGACAGGGCTCAATGAGCAGTTCTTC. It codes for CASSPVNDGTGLNEQFF.

The V and J genes are TRBV19 and TRBJ1-2; no clear D. Germline V gene lookup returns CDR1 LNHDA and CDR2 SQIVND (reference sequence). The CDR3 runs 11 residues. Trimming removed 7 bases at V and 6 bases at J, with 9 bases between. The CDR3 sequence is CASKVTDGYTF. CDR3 DNA: TGTGCCAGTAAAGTCACAGATGGCTACACCTTC. The whole variable domain, remainder taken from reference TRBV19 and TRBJ1-2, is DGGITQSPKYLFRKEGQNVTLSCEQNLNHDAMYWYRQDPGQGLRLIYYSQIVNDFQKGDIAEGYSVSREKKESFPLTVTSAQKNPTAFYLCASKVTDGYTFGSGTRLTVV.

The gene calls are TRBV11-2 and TRBJ2-7, with D possibly being TRBD1 (6 bases). Germline CDR1 and CDR2: SGHAT and FQNNGV. V was clipped by 5 bases and J by 2 bases, with 13 bases between them. This CDR3 is built from 14 residues. The CDR3, as DNA: TGTGCCAGCAGCCGACGGACAGAACCCTACGAGCAGTACTTC. Amino acids: CASSRRTEPYEQYF.

V usage is TRBV18 and J usage is TRBJ2-5; 8 positions match TRBD1. The end of the DNA fits TRBJ2-7 better, so the J call may be wrong. There are 14 residues in the CDR3. CDR1 and CDR2 (germline): KGHSH, LQKENI. The DNA for the CDR3 is TGTGCCAGCTCACCACGGACAGGGCCCTACGAGCAGTACTTC. This gives the protein CASSPRTGPYEQYF.

The chain couples TRBV2 to TRBJ2-7; 8 positions agree with TRBD1. In germline, CDR1 is SNHLY, CDR2 FYNNEI. The CDR3 is 13 residues long. The V and J ends lost 5 bases and 3 bases, in that order; junction bases with no gene match: 3. CDR3 bases: TGTGCCAGCAGTAACAGGGGGGACTACGAGCAGTACTTC. Protein product: CASSNRGDYEQYF. The whole variable domain, remainder taken from reference TRBV2 and TRBJ2-7, is EPEVTQTPSHQVTQMGQEVILRCVPISNHLYFYWYRQILGQKVEFLVSFYNNEISEKSEIFDDQFSVERPDGSNFTLKIRSTKLEDSAMYFCASSNRGDYEQYFGPGTRLTVT.

The gene calls are TRBV9 and TRBJ2-7; 8 bases are shared with TRBD2. This CDR3 has 16 residues. The V gene end was trimmed by 0 bases and the J gene end by 4 bases; junction bases not matched to a gene: 9. Germline V gene lookup returns CDR1 SGDLS and CDR2 YYNGEE. CDR3 nucleotides: TGTGCCAGCAGCGTAGGAGGATTAGCGGGGATTTACGAGCAGTACTTC. This gives the protein CASSVGGLAGIYEQYF.

The gene calls are TRBV28 and TRBJ2-5; possible D gene TRBD2, 7 bases. The germline V and J ends were trimmed by 2 bases and 1 base, with 14 bases remaining between them. CDR3 length equals 16 residues. In germline, CDR1 is MDHEN, CDR2 SYDVKM. The CDR3 DNA reads TGTGCCAGCAGTTTAAGGAGGGGGGGTCTCCAAGAGACCCAGTACTTC. This codes for CASSLRRGGLQETQYF.

V and J are TRBV5-4 and TRBJ1-1; D unresolved. Trimming stripped 2 bases from V and 8 bases from J, with 13 bases between. Germline-derived CDR1 and CDR2 are SGHNT and YYREEE (reference sequence). The CDR3 consists of 13 residues. Here the CDR3 DNA reads TGTGCCAGCAGCTTTGGCCCCGGGATGGAAGCTTTCTTT. Protein: CASSFGPGMEAFF.

The chain couples TRBV28 to TRBJ1-1; maybe TRBD1 (5 bases). Germline lookup yields CDR1 MDHEN and CDR2 SYDVKM. There are 14 residues in the CDR3. V gave up 1 base and J gave up 11 bases, with 17 bases separating them. The CDR3 DNA sequence: TGTGCCAGCAGTTTATTGTTGGGGAGGGACTTGGCTTTCTTT. Protein product: CASSLLLGRDLAFF.

This rearrangement joins TRBV6-5 to TRBJ1-6; D is ambiguous. Deletions cut 6 bases from V and 8 bases from J, with 14 bases between. The germline V gene encodes CDR1 MNHEY and CDR2 SVGAGI. This CDR3 has 14 amino acids. This CDR3 is CASSRGEPYSPLHF. Here the CDR3 DNA reads TGTGCCAGCAGCCGGGGAGAGCCCTATTCACCCCTCCACTTT.

The rearrangement joins TRBV6-1 to TRBJ2-1; TRBD1 agrees at 9 bases. V was pared by 1 base and J by 9 bases, with 13 bases of the junction left unmatched. The CDR3 covers 17 residues. CDR1 is MNHNS and CDR2 is SASEGT in the germline V gene. The CDR3 sequence is CASSEVPPLGQGSEQFF. The DNA of the CDR3 is TGTGCCAGCAGTGAAGTCCCCCCATTGGGACAGGGATCTGAGCAGTTCTTC.

V usage is TRBV5-1 and J usage is TRBJ2-7; 11 positions agree with TRBD1. Germline V lookup: CDR1 SGHRS, CDR2 YFSETQ. J lost 1 base, V lost 1 base, and 10 bases had no gene match. The CDR3 is 18 amino acids. CDR3 in DNA: TGCGCCAGCAGCTTGACTACGGGGACAGGGGGAGTGTCCTACGAGCAGTACTTC. Its translation: CASSLTTGTGGVSYEQYF. The entire variable domain, with the rest obtained from reference TRBV5-1 and TRBJ2-7, is as follows: KAGVTQTPRYLIKTRGQQVTLSCSPISGHRSVSWYQQTPGQGLQFLFEYFSETQRNKGNFPGRFSGRQFSNSRSEMNVSTLELGDSALYLCASSLTTGTGGVSYEQYFGPGTRLTVT.